The 27 T cell receptor beta chains below were found in one sample sequenced in a study of blood T cell repertoires in COVID-19. The method was immunoSEQ multiplex PCR; TCRdb's version includes in-frame clones alone and lacks a portion of them. The sample yields more than 14,000 clones, 80% to 95% seen once. Source material: peripheral blood. These receptors originate from a human donor with active COVID-19. The donor label of this sample is uncertain.

This sequence joins TRBV2 and TRBJ2-1; 10 bases agree with TRBD1. The CDR3 spans 17 residues. Per germline, CDR1 SNHLY and CDR2 FYNNEI. V dropped 6 bases and J dropped 7; count of bases not matched to a gene: 15. For the CDR3, the DNA is TGTGCCAGCAGGTACCGGGACAGGGGAATTGGGGCAAATGAGCAGTTCTTC. It encodes CASRYRDRGIGANEQFF.

The chain combines TRBV10-2 with TRBJ2-7; 11 nucleotides line up with TRBD2. Germline V gene data show CDR1 as WSHSY and CDR2 as SAAADI. V shed 8 bases, J shed 3 bases, and the junction held 15 bases outside the gene matches. The CDR3 covers 17 residues. CDR3 residues: CASLFGISGGALYEQYF. The CDR3 DNA reads as TGCGCCAGCTTATTTGGAATTAGCGGGGGGGCCCTCTACGAGCAGTACTTC.

V and J are TRBV11-3 and TRBJ2-3, with 14 bases that match TRBD2. Germline-derived CDR1 and CDR2 are SGHNT and YENEEA. The trim removed 5 bases at V and 5 bases at J, leaving 9 bases unmatched. The CDR3 loop spans 17 amino acids. CDR3 nucleotide sequence: TGTGCCAGCAGCCCCGGAGGACTAGCGGGGGGATTAGATACGCAGTATTTT. Amino acids: CASSPGGLAGGLDTQYF.

This clone occurred once. This chain joins TRBV5-1 and TRBJ1-4; D remains ambiguous. Germline CDR1 and CDR2: SGHRS and YFSETQ. V was shortened by 1 base and J by 0 bases, with 4 bases between the two germline ends. The CDR3 runs to 14 residues. The CDR3 is CASSLFTTNEKLFF. As DNA, the CDR3 is TGCGCCAGCAGCTTGTTTACAACTAATGAAAAACTGTTTTTT.

The V call is TRBV29-1, the J call TRBJ2-3, with 9 nucleotides matching TRBD2. CDR1 is SQVTM and CDR2 is ANQGSEA in the germline V gene. After removal of 6 bases from V and 2 bases from J, the junction contained 9 bases not matched to a gene. CDR3 size: 15 residues. For the CDR3, the DNA is TGCAGCGTAGATCGAGCGGGAGGAAACACAGATACGCAGTATTTT. It codes for CSVDRAGGNTDTQYF.

The V gene is TRBV2, the J gene TRBJ2-5, with 8 bases aligning to TRBD2. This CDR3 has 13 amino acids. V was clipped by 6 bases and J by 3 bases; unmatched bases: 3. Germline assignment: CDR1 SNHLY and CDR2 FYNNEI. The chain's CDR3 is CASRAGGKETQYF. The CDR3 DNA is TGTGCCAGCAGGGCGGGGGGCAAAGAGACCCAGTACTTC.

The rearrangement joins TRBV5-1 to TRBJ1-2; possibly TRBD1 for D (5 bases). V lost 1 base, J lost 3 bases, and 7 bases lay in between. CDR1 and CDR2 from the germline V gene are SGHRS and YFSETQ. The CDR3 has 13 residues. The DNA for the CDR3 is TGCGCCAGCAGCTTGCAGGGATACTATGGCTACACCTTC. Protein: CASSLQGYYGYTF.

The J gene is TRBJ2-7, the V gene TRBV3-1 (or the pseudogene TRBV3-2), with D possibly being TRBD2 (6 bases). The germline gives CDR1 LGHDT, CDR2 YNNKEL (reference sequence). The CDR3 is made up of 16 amino acids. The germline V and J ends were trimmed by 2 bases and 7 bases, with 21 bases remaining between them. CDR3 sequence: CASSQRPGLGVGEQYF. In nucleotides, the CDR3 is TGTGCCAGCAGCCAAAGACCGGGACTGGGTGTTGGAGAGCAGTACTTC.

This clone was recorded once. The chain links TRBV13 to TRBJ2-7; D is possibly TRBD2 (5 bases). Germline CDR1 PRHDT, CDR2 FYEKMQ (reference sequence). The CDR3 contains 12 residues. V was clipped by 4 bases and J by 7 bases, with 11 bases between them. CDR3 sequence: CASSSSTREQYF. CDR3 DNA: TGTGCCAGCAGCTCCTCCACTAGGGAGCAGTACTTC.

CDR3 bases: TGTGCCAGCAGTGAAGCGGAGACAGGGCGCGAGCAGTACTTC. Its protein product is CASSEAETGREQYF. The chain joins TRBV2 to TRBJ2-7; 7 bases are a match to TRBD1. The CDR3 contains 14 residues. Trimming at V came to 0 bases and at J to 6 bases, leaving 5 bases not matched to a gene. In germline, CDR1 is SNHLY, CDR2 FYNNEI.

The V call is TRBV2, the J call TRBJ2-3, with D hard to call. Per the germline V gene, CDR1 is SNHLY and CDR2 is FYNNEI. The CDR3 runs 12 residues. V lost 9 bases and J lost 4, with 11 bases in between. This chain's CDR3 is CASHLIADTQYF. The CDR3 DNA reads as TGTGCCAGTCATTTAATAGCAGATACGCAGTATTTT.

The rearrangement joins TRBV6-4 to TRBJ2-3, with 10 bases aligning to TRBD2. V lost 4 bases, J lost 4 bases, and 5 bases stayed unmatched. Germline loops: CDR1 MRHNA, CDR2 SNTAGT. CDR3 length equals 15 residues. The CDR3 protein is CASSASGRAADTQYF. DNA of the CDR3: TGTGCCAGCAGTGCCAGCGGGAGGGCCGCAGATACGCAGTATTTT.

This chain uses TRBV28 with TRBJ2-2; TRBD1 matches 8 bases. CDR3 length equals 16 residues. The germline gives CDR1 MDHEN, CDR2 SYDVKM. Trimming at V came to 2 bases and at J to 5 bases, leaving 7 bases not matched to a gene. CDR3 in DNA: TGTGCCAGCAGTTTACTTTCCGGACAGGGTACCGGGGAGCTGTTTTTT. Encoded protein: CASSLLSGQGTGELFF.

This clone came up once. The genes are TRBV7-9 and TRBJ2-5; 7 nucleotides align to TRBD2. The length of the CDR3 is 16 residues. After removal of 5 bases from V and 1 base from J, the junction contained 10 bases not matched to a gene. The germline gives CDR1 SEHNR, CDR2 FQNEAQ (reference sequence). The CDR3 sequence is CASSLAGTKIQETQYF. The DNA for the CDR3 is TGTGCCAGCAGCCTCGCCGGGACTAAAATCCAAGAGACCCAGTACTTC.

The chain uses TRBV7-8 and TRBJ2-1; 12 bases are shared with TRBD2. Germline loops: CDR1 SGHVS, CDR2 FQNEAQ. This CDR3 has 14 amino acids. V was pared by 1 base and J by 8 bases, with 0 bases of the junction left unmatched. CDR3 nucleotides: TGTGCCAGCAGCTTAGGACTAGCGGGAGATGAGCAGTTCTTC. This translates into CASSLGLAGDEQFF.

This chain joins TRBV2 and TRBJ1-5; 10 bases agree with TRBD1. Germline lookup yields CDR1 SNHLY and CDR2 FYNNEI. CDR3 length equals 15 residues. The trim removed 5 bases at V and 4 bases at J, leaving 5 bases unmatched. CDR3 coding DNA: TGTGCCAGCAGTAACTCGGGACAGGGGAATCAGCCCCAGCATTTT. Its protein product is CASSNSGQGNQPQHF.

The V gene is TRBV6-4, the J gene TRBJ2-1; 7 bases are shared with TRBD2. CDR1 is MRHNA and CDR2 is SNTAGT in the germline V gene. The CDR3 loop spans 15 amino acids. J gave up 0 bases and V 2 bases, and 1 base lay outside the gene matches. CDR3 DNA: TGTGCCAGCAGTGACGGCGGGAGCTCCTACAATGAGCAGTTCTTC. It specifies CASSDGGSSYNEQFF.

V gene TRBV10-3 combines with J gene TRBJ2-3, with 9 bases matching TRBD2. The CDR3 spans 14 residues. Losses at the gene ends were 8 bases for V and 4 bases for J; bases not matched to a gene: 7. The V gene's germline CDR1 is ENHRY and CDR2 SYGVKD. CDR3 DNA: TGTGCCATCGGGGGACTAGCCTCGGCAGATACGCAGTATTTT. Amino acid sequence: CAIGGLASADTQYF.

The J gene is TRBJ2-3, the V gene TRBV24-1; D might be TRBD1 (6 bases). CDR1 and CDR2 from the germline V gene are KGHDR and SFDVKD. V lost 2 bases to trimming and J lost 2 bases, with 16 bases between them. This CDR3 has 17 amino acids. CDR3 sequence: CATSDSNWQGITDTQYF. The CDR3 DNA sequence: TGTGCCACCAGTGATTCCAACTGGCAGGGGATCACAGATACGCAGTATTTT.

The chain is built from TRBV7-8 and TRBJ2-7, with TRBD2 matching 12 bases. Unmatched junction bases numbered 5, after V lost 6 bases and J lost 2 bases. This CDR3 region has 15 residues. Per the germline V gene, CDR1 is SGHVS and CDR2 is FQNEAQ. The CDR3 is CASRVTSGGTYEQYF. The CDR3 coding sequence is TGTGCCAGCAGGGTGACTAGCGGGGGAACCTACGAGCAGTACTTC.

The chain links TRBV2 to TRBJ2-3, with TRBD2 matching over 11 bases. Germline V gene lookup returns CDR1 SNHLY and CDR2 FYNNEI. V was clipped by 8 bases and J by 6 bases; unmatched bases: 10. The CDR3 has 15 amino acids. CDR3 bases: TGTGCCAGCGCCGTTAGCGGGAGGGCAGACGATACGCAGTATTTT. The encoded protein is CASAVSGRADDTQYF.

The chain recombines TRBV30 with TRBJ1-4, with 9 bases matching TRBD1. The V gene end was trimmed by 0 bases and the J gene end by 10 bases; junction bases not matched to a gene: 6. Germline CDR1 GTSNPN, CDR2 SVGIG (reference sequence). The CDR3 spans 14 residues. The CDR3 nucleotides read TGTGCCTGGAGTGTACAGGGGGCAGGGGGAAAACTGTTTTTT. Translating gives CAWSVQGAGGKLFF.

This chain connects TRBV10-3 to TRBJ1-6, with 9 positions matching TRBD1. The CDR3 contains 14 residues. Germline V gene sequence: CDR1 ENHRY, CDR2 SYGVKD. J was trimmed by 8 bases and V by 7 bases; bases with no gene match: 6. CDR3 loop: CAITRGQGYSPLHF. The CDR3 coding sequence is TGTGCCATCACGAGGGGACAGGGATATTCACCCCTCCACTTT.

The chain links TRBV20-1 to TRBJ1-1; a possible D gene is TRBD1 (5 bases). This CDR3 region has 10 residues. The germline gives CDR1 DFQATT, CDR2 SNEGSKA (reference sequence). This chain's CDR3 is CSGQHTEAFF. DNA of the CDR3: TGCAGCGGACAACACACTGAAGCTTTCTTT.

This clone was counted only a few times. The J gene is TRBJ1-2, the V gene TRBV5-5; 12 bases are a match to TRBD1. The CDR3 extends over 14 amino acids. J lost 8 bases, V lost 4 bases, and 6 bases had no gene match. Germline V gene lookup returns CDR1 SGHKS and CDR2 YYEKEE (reference sequence). In nucleotides, the CDR3 is TGTGCCAGCAGCGGGACAGGGGGCGCTTTGGGCTACACCTTC. It translates to CASSGTGGALGYTF. Based on the CDR3 plus reference TRBV5-5 and TRBJ1-2, the full variable domain is DAGVTQSPTHLIKTRGQQVTLRCSPISGHKSVSWYQQVLGQGPQFIFQYYEKEERGRGNFPDRFSARQFPNYSSELNVNALLLGDSALYLCASSGTGGALGYTFGSGTRLTVV.

The chain is built from TRBV29-1 and TRBJ2-1, with D possibly being TRBD1 (7 bases). The V gene lost 3 bases and the J gene lost 6 bases, with 18 bases spanning the gap. CDR1 is SQVTM and CDR2 is ANQGSEA in the germline V gene. The CDR3 extends over 15 amino acids. The CDR3 here is CSVEAVYRGGNEQFF. The CDR3 DNA follows: TGCAGCGTTGAGGCGGTGTACAGGGGAGGCAATGAGCAGTTCTTC.

The J gene is TRBJ1-4, the V gene TRBV7-2; D possibly corresponds to TRBD1 (5 bases). This CDR3 region has 15 residues. Germline V gene data show CDR1 as SGHTA and CDR2 as FQGNSA. V dropped 5 bases and J dropped 5 bases, with 15 bases sitting between them. DNA of the CDR3: TGTGCCAGCAGCGTCCGCGTGGGGCAGAATGAAAAACTGTTTTTT. This encodes CASSVRVGQNEKLFF.